Below, 21 T cell receptor beta chains from the same sample are listed, as sequenced in a study of T-cell memory formation after mild COVID-19. One entry per CDR3 protein, called by TCRdb with MiXCR from the 5' RACE reads. The data show 470,000 or so distinct CDR3 sequences, more than 20% seen once. The sequencing sample was made of PBMCs or a T cell subset sorted from them (not recorded which). These receptor sequences come from an adult woman who had mild COVID-19 (a few samples of this study predate the infection). Cell type and time point are not known.

This chain connects TRBV20-1 to TRBJ2-7, with D perhaps TRBD1 (6 bases). CDR1 and CDR2 (germline): DFQATT, SNEGSKA (reference sequence). The CDR3 covers 15 residues. V shed 2 bases and J shed 1 base, with 15 bases lying between them. The CDR3 sequence: CSARNFQGRSYEQYF. CDR3 DNA sequence: TGCAGTGCTAGAAATTTCCAGGGGCGATCCTACGAGCAGTACTTC.

The sample holds many counts of this clonotype. The chain employs TRBV29-1 and TRBJ2-7; D is perhaps TRBD1 or TRBD2 (5 bases each). There are 11 residues in the CDR3. V shed 4 bases and J shed 1 base, with 5 bases lying between them. CDR1 and CDR2 from the germline V gene are SQVTM and ANQGSEA. The CDR3 nucleotides read TGCAGCGTTGGGGGGTCCTACGAGCAGTACTTC. The encoded protein is CSVGGSYEQYF.

The J gene is TRBJ1-1, the V gene TRBV4-1, with D uncertain. Germline V CDR1 and CDR2: MGHRA, YSYEKL. The CDR3 is made up of 14 amino acids. The V end was cut by 1 base, the J end by 6 bases, with 12 bases between. CDR3 nucleotides: TGCGCCAGCAGCCAAGCACCGTCTGGCCCTGAAGCTTTCTTT. Its protein product is CASSQAPSGPEAFF.

V usage is TRBV5-6 and J usage is TRBJ2-1; D ambiguous. The germline V gene has CDR1 SGHDT and CDR2 YYEEEE. V lost 1 base and J 0 bases, leaving 8 bases between the germline ends. The CDR3 loop spans 15 amino acids. CDR3 in amino acids: CASSLKASSYNEQFF. The CDR3 DNA reads TGTGCCAGCAGCTTGAAGGCTAGCTCCTACAATGAGCAGTTCTTC.

This clonotype was seen only a few times. The rearrangement uses TRBV9 and TRBJ2-1, with 9 bases matching TRBD1. The length of the CDR3 is 14 residues. Unmatched junction bases numbered 1, after V lost 2 bases and J lost 4 bases. CDR1 is SGDLS, CDR2 YYNGEE, per germline. The CDR3 reads CASSVGTGYNEQFF. CDR3 sequence (DNA): TGTGCCAGCAGCGTCGGGACAGGGTACAATGAGCAGTTCTTC.

The rearrangement joins TRBV5-5 to TRBJ2-1; TRBD2 might be the D (5 bases). This CDR3 comprises 14 residues. Trimming shortened V by 4 bases and J by 8 bases, and 16 bases separated the two germline ends. The V gene's germline CDR1 is SGHKS and CDR2 YYEKEE (reference sequence). The CDR3 nucleotides read TGTGCCAGCAGCGAAGGCCGGGGATGGGATGAGCAGTTCTTC. Protein sequence: CASSEGRGWDEQFF.

The table lists this clonotype with a few counts. This chain joins TRBV4-1 and TRBJ2-7, with 8 bases matching TRBD2. V was pared by 2 bases and J by 4 bases, with 7 bases of the junction left unmatched. The CDR3 extends over 15 amino acids. Germline V CDR1 and CDR2: MGHRA, YSYEKL. The CDR3 here is CASSQRGERGYEQYF. In nucleotides, the CDR3 is TGCGCCAGCAGCCAACGGGGTGAGCGGGGGTACGAGCAGTACTTC.

The V gene is TRBV4-2, the J gene TRBJ2-3, with D tentatively TRBD2 (5 bases). V was pared by 4 bases and J by 6 bases, with 14 bases between. The germline CDR1 and CDR2 sequences are LGHNA and YNFKEQ. The CDR3 covers 14 residues. The CDR3 DNA follows: TGTGCCAGCAGCCGGACTGTCTCGAGGGATACGCAGTATTTT. This codes for CASSRTVSRDTQYF.

The chain is built from TRBV6-5 and TRBJ1-2; 9 nucleotides align to TRBD1. Unmatched junction bases numbered 4, after V lost 2 bases and J lost 3 bases. The CDR3 runs to 15 residues. Germline-derived CDR1 and CDR2 are MNHEY and SVGAGI. CDR3 region: CASSYVRTGDYGYTF. CDR3 in DNA: TGTGCCAGCAGTTACGTAAGGACAGGGGACTATGGCTACACCTTC.

The chain combines TRBV25-1 with TRBJ1-1; D ambiguous. V lost 4 bases, J lost 8 bases, and 14 bases lay in between. The CDR3 spans 13 residues. CDR1 and CDR2 (germline): MGHDK, SYGVNS. In DNA form, the CDR3 reads TGTGCCAGCAGTGTAGGTTGGCAGAGCGAAGCTTTCTTT. Amino acids: CASSVGWQSEAFF.

This chain connects TRBV12-3 or TRBV12-4 to TRBJ1-1; the match to TRBD1 covers 7 bases. Trimming took 4 bases from V and 7 from J; bases not matched to a gene: 9. The CDR3 runs to 14 residues. CDR3 sequence: CASSSYRGGNEAFF. The CDR3 region has the DNA TGTGCCAGCAGTTCGTACAGGGGAGGGAATGAAGCTTTCTTT.

This clonotype was seen a handful of times. This chain links TRBV29-1 with TRBJ2-1, with 7 bases aligning to TRBD2. This CDR3 has 14 residues. Germline assignment: CDR1 SQVTM and CDR2 ANQGSEA. The ends lost 1 base at V and 5 bases at J; junction bases unmatched: 5. The DNA for the CDR3 is TGCAGCGTTGAAGTGGGAGGGCCCCACAATGAGCAGTTCTTC. Amino acids: CSVEVGGPHNEQFF.

Only a few counts were recorded for this clonotype. The chain couples TRBV7-2 to TRBJ1-2; a weak D match, TRBD1 (6 bases). The V and J ends lost 2 bases and 4 bases respectively, with 14 bases between them. This CDR3 is 15 amino acids long. Germline CDR1 is SGHTA and CDR2 is FQGNSA. CDR3 DNA: TGTGCCAGCAGCTTATACAGGGACCCGAGCTATGGCTACACCTTC. Protein: CASSLYRDPSYGYTF.

CDR3: CASSVTGTAGYEQYF. The CDR3 bases are TGTGCCAGCAGCGTCACCGGCACAGCGGGCTACGAGCAGTACTTC. The chain is built from TRBV7-9 and TRBJ2-7, with D perhaps matching TRBD2 (6 bases). The CDR3 contains 15 residues. V dropped 5 bases and J dropped 3 bases, with 17 bases sitting between them. CDR1 and CDR2 from the germline V gene are SEHNR and FQNEAQ (reference sequence).

This clonotype was recorded many times. The J gene is TRBJ1-1, the V gene TRBV5-1, with 8 bases aligning to TRBD1. The CDR3 loop spans 15 amino acids. CDR1 and CDR2 (germline): SGHRS, YFSETQ. The junction had 10 bases not matched to a gene; V was cut back by 5 bases and J by 4 bases. The CDR3 DNA is TGCGCCAGCAGGAGTGGCAGGGGGCTGGGCACTGAAGCTTTCTTT. Protein sequence: CASRSGRGLGTEAFF. Based on the CDR3 plus reference TRBV5-1 and TRBJ1-1, the full variable domain is KAGVTQTPRYLIKTRGQQVTLSCSPISGHRSVSWYQQTPGQGLQFLFEYFSETQRNKGNFPGRFSGRQFSNSRSEMNVSTLELGDSALYLCASRSGRGLGTEAFFGQGTRLTVV.

The genes are TRBV7-9 and TRBJ2-3, with D tentatively TRBD1 or TRBD2 (5 bases each). V lost 4 bases, J lost 5 bases, and 7 bases lay in between. Germline V gives CDR1 SEHNR, CDR2 FQNEAQ (reference sequence). The CDR3 spans 12 residues. The CDR3 nucleotides read TGTGCCAGCAGCTCAGGGAGAGATACGCAGTATTTT. Translated, it gives CASSSGRDTQYF.

This clonotype has only a few counts. V gene TRBV5-5 combines with J gene TRBJ2-7; D is perhaps TRBD2 (6 bases). The germline V gene has CDR1 SGHKS and CDR2 YYEKEE (reference sequence). V shed 2 bases and J shed 2 bases, with 14 bases lying between them. CDR3 length: 15 residues. This CDR3 is CASSFLGGTAYEQYF. In DNA, the CDR3 is TGTGCCAGCAGCTTCCTGGGCGGGACCGCCTACGAGCAGTACTTC.

This clonotype was counted only a few times. The V gene is TRBV7-8, the J gene TRBJ2-1; the match to TRBD1 covers 9 bases. Germline V CDR1 and CDR2: SGHVS, FQNEAQ. Trimming removed 5 bases from V and 4 bases from J; junction bases left unmatched: 9. The CDR3 is 16 residues long. CDR3 bases: TGTGCCAGCAGCCCCCAGGGGGACAGGGATTACAATGAGCAGTTCTTC. It is translated as CASSPQGDRDYNEQFF. Variable domain in full (rest from reference TRBV7-8 and TRBJ2-1): GAGVSQSPRYKVAKRGQDVALRCDPISGHVSLFWYQQALGQGPEFLTYFQNEAQLDKSGLPSDRFFAERPEGSVSTLKIQRTQQEDSAVYLCASSPQGDRDYNEQFFGPGTRLTVL.

This clonotype was seen more than once but under ten times. Here the CDR3 DNA reads TGTGCCAGTAGTCCGGTGACTAGCACAGATACGCAGTATTTT. Translating gives CASSPVTSTDTQYF. This rearrangement joins TRBV19 to TRBJ2-3; D uncertain. CDR1 is LNHDA, CDR2 SQIVND, per germline (reference sequence). Trimming shortened V by 5 bases and J by 0 bases, and 9 bases separated the two germline ends. This CDR3 is 14 amino acids long.

The chain carries TRBV29-1 and TRBJ2-1, with 12 positions matching TRBD2. The CDR3 has 17 amino acids. Germline V gene data show CDR1 as SQVTM and CDR2 as ANQGSEA. The ends lost 6 bases at V and 3 bases at J; junction bases unmatched: 12. The CDR3 coding sequence is TGCAGCGTAGACCGAGGGACTAGCGGGTTGCTCTACAATGAGCAGTTCTTC. Protein: CSVDRGTSGLLYNEQFF.

The V and J genes are TRBV24-1 and TRBJ2-3; D is possibly TRBD1 or TRBD2 (5 bases each). CDR1 KGHDR and CDR2 SFDVKD come from the germline V gene. The CDR3 sequence is 15 residues long. V shed 5 bases and J shed 3 bases, with 14 bases lying between them. CDR3 DNA: TGTGCCACCAGTGGAGTCTTGGGGGAAACAGATACGCAGTATTTT. Translation gives CATSGVLGETDTQYF.